This T cell receptor beta chain was documented in a study of blood T cells in healthy people across ages (dated by TCRdb to 2015 to 2017). About the study as a whole: Template switching captured roughly one uniquely barcoded TCR beta cDNA molecule per two T cells in model experiments. The study measured age-related changes in TCR beta repertoire diversity using deep sequencing normalized with unique cDNA molecular identifiers. The donors were divided into four age groups: young (average around 15 years), middle-aged (about 40), aged (around 59) and long-lived (82). Donors of different ages were randomly distributed across sequencing lanes to avoid experimental bias. Using the same blood draw, the study looked at two additional independent replicas of 1 million unique cDNA reads for two donors, one aged 18 to 30 and the other aged 80 or older. Broader findings and caveats from the paper: Compared with the aged group, the long-lived group had more naive CD4+ T cells, fewer expanded clones and increased TCR diversity, suggesting age selection. Because profiling used bulk unsorted PBMCs, naive and antigen-experienced compartments could not be compared conclusively. Observed TCR beta diversity correlated strongly with the percentage of naive T cells measured by flow cytometry. Estimates of total diversity based on one million sequenced T cells were considered lower bounds and underestimates. As age increased, observed TCR beta diversity per million T cells dropped in a roughly linear way, and a significant reduction was already evident by age 40. Donor CMV infection status was unknown, potentially confounding age-related changes in expanded clonotypes.

The library came from 5' RACE. The instrument was an Illumina HiSeq 2500. A second PCR of roughly 7 to 11 cycles was performed with a sample-barcoded 5' primer and a J-beta primer mix. A unique molecular identifier was introduced onto each TCR beta cDNA molecule by a template-switch 5' adaptor carrying 12 random nucleotides. Each sample yielded at least 2.5 million CDR3-containing paired-end reads. First-strand cDNA synthesis was performed from all RNA using the Mint cDNA synthesis kit, with priming by a TRBC-specific oligonucleotide. All cDNA was treated with uracil-DNA glycosylase and then went through a first 18-cycle PCR with the universal primers M1SS and BC2_uni_R. As for how the authors treated the data: Each sample was normalized by randomly selecting 1 million high-quality reads, each carrying a distinct molecular identifier. Instead of being binned into consensus sequences, reads with shared molecular identifiers were discarded. MiTCR, run with a Q25 quality threshold and the strictest error-elimination algorithm, handled CDR3 identification, clonotype clustering and error correction. A nonparametric unseen species model using Euler transformation provided a lower-bound estimate of total TCR beta diversity. TCRdb trimmed public reads at Q25 via fastp, called clones via MiXCR and kept in-frame beta chains. Records with the same CDR3 protein are collapsed into one entry carrying the most frequent genes and DNA. TCRdb, rather than the study authors, made the V and J calls. This sample lists about 1.6 million distinct CDR3 sequences; around 36% were detected once. The top ten hold around 11% of the sample.

Concerning this clonotype: Its cognate antigen has yet to be identified. Base qualities are not recorded, but no much larger clone differs from it by a single base.

The approximately 39 donors, aged 6 to 90 years, were systemically healthy Caucasian individuals from Russia. About 10 milliliters of peripheral blood were collected from each donor into EDTA-treated Vacutainer tubes. PBMCs were isolated by Ficoll-Paque density-gradient centrifugation, with at least 7 million obtained per sample. Total RNA, at least 5.5 micrograms per sample, was extracted from PBMCs with Trizol reagent. For every donor, flow cytometry on a PBMC aliquot measured the percentage of naive CD45RAhigh/CD27high T cells. Material: blood. The receptor comes from a woman aged 25 to 45 in good health.

CDR3 reads: CSALDSIGYTF. The nucleotide sequence is given as TGCAGTGCTCTGGACTCCATCGGCTACACCTTC. The V gene is TRBV20-1 and the J gene is TRBJ1-2, with the identity of the D gene unclear. The germline V gene (reference sequence) yields DFQATT for CDR1 and SNEGSKA for CDR2. The trim is 5 bases for V and 8 bases for J, with a gap of 12 bases between the germline ends. From its cysteine to its phenylalanine, the CDR3 spans 11 amino acids. The only DNA kept is the CDR3, 33 bases in frame from the first base.